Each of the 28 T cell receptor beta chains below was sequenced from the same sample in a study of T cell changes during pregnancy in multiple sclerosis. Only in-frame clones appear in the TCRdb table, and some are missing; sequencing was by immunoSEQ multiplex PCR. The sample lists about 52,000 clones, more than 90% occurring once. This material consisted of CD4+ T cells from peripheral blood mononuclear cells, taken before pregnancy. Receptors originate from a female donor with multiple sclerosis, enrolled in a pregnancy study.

The DNA for the CDR3 is TGCAGCGTTTTCGGGGCTAGCGGAGCCTACGAGCAGTACTTC. Translating gives CSVFGASGAYEQYF. The chain joins TRBV29-1 to TRBJ2-7, with 7 bases that match TRBD2. Germline loops: CDR1 SQVTM, CDR2 ANQGSEA. With V trimmed by 5 bases and J by 2 bases, 9 bases remained unmatched. This CDR3 contains 14 residues.

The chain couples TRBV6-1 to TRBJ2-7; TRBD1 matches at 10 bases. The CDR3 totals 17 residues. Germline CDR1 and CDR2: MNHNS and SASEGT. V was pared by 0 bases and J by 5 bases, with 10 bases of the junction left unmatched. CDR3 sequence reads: CASSEAPLRQGADEQYF. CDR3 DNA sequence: TGTGCCAGCAGTGAAGCGCCGCTTCGACAGGGGGCGGACGAGCAGTACTTC.

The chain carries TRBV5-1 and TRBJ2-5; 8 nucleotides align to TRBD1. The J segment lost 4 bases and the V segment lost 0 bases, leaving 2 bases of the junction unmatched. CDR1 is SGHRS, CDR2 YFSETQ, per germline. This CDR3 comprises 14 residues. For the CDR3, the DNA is TGCGCCAGCAGCTTGGGGGACAGGTCAGAGACCCAGTACTTC. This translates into CASSLGDRSETQYF.

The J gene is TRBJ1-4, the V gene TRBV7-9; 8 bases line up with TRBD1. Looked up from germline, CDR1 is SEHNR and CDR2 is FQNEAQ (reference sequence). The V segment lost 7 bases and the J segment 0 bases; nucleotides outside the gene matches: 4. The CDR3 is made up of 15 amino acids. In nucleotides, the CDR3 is TGTGCCAGCAAACAGGGGGTTACAACTAATGAAAAACTGTTTTTT. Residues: CASKQGVTTNEKLFF.

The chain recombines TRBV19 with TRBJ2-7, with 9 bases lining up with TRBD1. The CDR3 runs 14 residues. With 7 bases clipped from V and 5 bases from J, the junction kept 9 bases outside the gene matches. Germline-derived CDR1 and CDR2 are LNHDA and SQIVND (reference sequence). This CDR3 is CASKGTGMRNEQYF. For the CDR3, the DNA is TGTGCCAGTAAGGGGACAGGGATGAGGAACGAGCAGTACTTC.

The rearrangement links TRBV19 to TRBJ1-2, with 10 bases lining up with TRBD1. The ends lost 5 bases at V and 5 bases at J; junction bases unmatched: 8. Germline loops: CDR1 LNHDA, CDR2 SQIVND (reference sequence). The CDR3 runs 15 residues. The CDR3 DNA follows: TGTGCCAGTAGTGGAGAATCGGGACAGGGGTATGGCTACACCTTC. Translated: CASSGESGQGYGYTF. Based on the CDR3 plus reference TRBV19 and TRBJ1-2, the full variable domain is DGGITQSPKYLFRKEGQNVTLSCEQNLNHDAMYWYRQDPGQGLRLIYYSQIVNDFQKGDIAEGYSVSREKKESFPLTVTSAQKNPTAFYLCASSGESGQGYGYTFGSGTRLTVV.

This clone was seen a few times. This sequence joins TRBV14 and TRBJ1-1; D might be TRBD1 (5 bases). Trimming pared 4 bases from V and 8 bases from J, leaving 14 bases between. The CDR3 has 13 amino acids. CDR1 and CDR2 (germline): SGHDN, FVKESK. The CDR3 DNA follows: TGTGCCAGCAGCCTCTTCGGAGGGGTGGAAGCTTTCTTT. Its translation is CASSLFGGVEAFF.

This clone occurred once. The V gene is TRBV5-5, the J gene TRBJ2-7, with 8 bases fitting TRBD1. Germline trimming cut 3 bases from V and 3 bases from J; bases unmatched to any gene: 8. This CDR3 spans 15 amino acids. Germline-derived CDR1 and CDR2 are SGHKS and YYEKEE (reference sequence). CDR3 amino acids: CASSSPGTGNYEQYF. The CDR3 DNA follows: TGTGCCAGCAGCTCCCCCGGGACAGGAAACTACGAGCAGTACTTC. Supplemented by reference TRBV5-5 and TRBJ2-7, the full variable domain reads DAGVTQSPTHLIKTRGQQVTLRCSPISGHKSVSWYQQVLGQGPQFIFQYYEKEERGRGNFPDRFSARQFPNYSSELNVNALLLGDSALYLCASSSPGTGNYEQYFGPGTRLTVT.

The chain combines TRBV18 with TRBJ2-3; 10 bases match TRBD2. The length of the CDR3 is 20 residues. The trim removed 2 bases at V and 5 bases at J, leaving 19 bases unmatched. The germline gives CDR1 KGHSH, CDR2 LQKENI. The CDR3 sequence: CASSPTDRIRLAGAGDTQYF. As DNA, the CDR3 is TGTGCCAGCTCACCAACTGACAGGATTCGGCTAGCGGGGGCCGGAGATACGCAGTATTTT.

CDR3: CASSGEGDQPQHF. Written as DNA, the CDR3 is TGTGCCAGCAGTGGGGAGGGGGATCAGCCCCAGCATTTT. The chain uses TRBV2 and TRBJ1-5, with D possibly TRBD1 on 6 matching bases. This CDR3 has 13 amino acids. V was pared by 4 bases and J by 5 bases, with 9 bases between. Germline CDR1 SNHLY, CDR2 FYNNEI. Supplemented by reference TRBV2 and TRBJ1-5, the full variable domain reads EPEVTQTPSHQVTQMGQEVILRCVPISNHLYFYWYRQILGQKVEFLVSFYNNEISEKSEIFDDQFSVERPDGSNFTLKIRSTKLEDSAMYFCASSGEGDQPQHFGDGTRLSIL.

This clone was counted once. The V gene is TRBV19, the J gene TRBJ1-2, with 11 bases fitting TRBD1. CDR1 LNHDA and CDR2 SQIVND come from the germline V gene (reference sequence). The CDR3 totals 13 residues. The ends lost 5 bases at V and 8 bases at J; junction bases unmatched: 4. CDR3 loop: CASSPGQGGGYTF. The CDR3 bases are TGTGCCAGTAGTCCGGGACAGGGGGGCGGCTACACCTTC.

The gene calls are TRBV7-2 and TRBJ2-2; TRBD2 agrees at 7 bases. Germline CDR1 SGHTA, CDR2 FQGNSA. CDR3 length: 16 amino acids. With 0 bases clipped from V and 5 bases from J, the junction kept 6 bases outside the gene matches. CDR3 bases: TGTGCCAGCAGCTTAGCGCTCGGCGGGAGAACCGGGGAGCTGTTTTTT. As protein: CASSLALGGRTGELFF.

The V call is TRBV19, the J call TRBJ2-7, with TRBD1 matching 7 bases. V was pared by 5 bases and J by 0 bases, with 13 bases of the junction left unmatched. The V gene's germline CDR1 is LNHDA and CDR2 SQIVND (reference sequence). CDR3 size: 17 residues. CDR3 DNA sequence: TGTGCCAGTAGTCCGTGGACAGGACCGGACCTCTCCTACGAGCAGTACTTC. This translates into CASSPWTGPDLSYEQYF.

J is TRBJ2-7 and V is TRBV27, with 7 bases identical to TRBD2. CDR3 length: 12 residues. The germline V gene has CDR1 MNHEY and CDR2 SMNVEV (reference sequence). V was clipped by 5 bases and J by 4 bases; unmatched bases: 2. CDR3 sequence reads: CASSGGRYEQYF. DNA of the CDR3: TGTGCCAGCAGTGGCGGGAGATACGAGCAGTACTTC.

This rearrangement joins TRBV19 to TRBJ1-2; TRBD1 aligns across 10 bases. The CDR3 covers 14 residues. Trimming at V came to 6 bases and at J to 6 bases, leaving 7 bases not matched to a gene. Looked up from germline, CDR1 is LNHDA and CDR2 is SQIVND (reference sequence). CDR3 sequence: CASRDRGRQDGYTF. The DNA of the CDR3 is TGTGCCAGTAGGGACAGGGGGAGGCAGGATGGCTACACCTTC.

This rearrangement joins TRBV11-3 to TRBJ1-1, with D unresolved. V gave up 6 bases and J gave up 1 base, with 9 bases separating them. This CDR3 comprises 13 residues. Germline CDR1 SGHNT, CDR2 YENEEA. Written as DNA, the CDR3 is TGTGCCAGCAGTTACCGGGAGAACACTGAAGCTTTCTTT. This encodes CASSYRENTEAFF. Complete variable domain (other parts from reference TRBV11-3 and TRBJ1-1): EAGVVQSPRYKIIEKKQPVAFWCNPISGHNTLYWYLQNLGQGPELLIRYENEEAVDDSQLPKDRFSAERLKGVDSTLKIQPAELGDSAVYLCASSYRENTEAFFGQGTRLTVV.

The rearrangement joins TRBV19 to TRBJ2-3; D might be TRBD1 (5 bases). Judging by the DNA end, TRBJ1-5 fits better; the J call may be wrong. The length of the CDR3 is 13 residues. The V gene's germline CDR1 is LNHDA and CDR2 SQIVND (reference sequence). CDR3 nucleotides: TGTGCCAGTGGGGGACTAGCGGGCAGCCCCCAGCATTTT. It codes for CASGGLAGSPQHF.

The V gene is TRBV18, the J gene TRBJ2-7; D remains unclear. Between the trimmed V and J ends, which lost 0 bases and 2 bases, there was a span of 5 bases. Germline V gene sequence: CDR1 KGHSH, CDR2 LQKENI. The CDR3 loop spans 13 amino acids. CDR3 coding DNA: TGTGCCAGCTCACCACCGGCAGCCTACGAGCAGTACTTC. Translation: CASSPPAAYEQYF.

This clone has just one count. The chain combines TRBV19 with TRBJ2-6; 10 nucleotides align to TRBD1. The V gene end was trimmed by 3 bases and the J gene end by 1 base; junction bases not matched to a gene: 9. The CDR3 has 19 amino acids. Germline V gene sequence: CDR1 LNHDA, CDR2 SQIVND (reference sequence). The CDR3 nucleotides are TGTGCCAGTAGTATGCCCGGGACAGGGGTCCTATCTGGGGCCAACGTCCTGACTTTC. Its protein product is CASSMPGTGVLSGANVLTF.

The CDR3 coding sequence is TGTGCCAGCAGCTTAGGAAAGGGGAATGAGCAGTTCTTC. Translating it yields CASSLGKGNEQFF. This chain connects TRBV11-3 to TRBJ2-1; TRBD1 might be the D (5 bases). V lost 1 base to trimming and J lost 7 bases, with 8 bases between them. The CDR3 has 13 amino acids. From germline, CDR1 is SGHNT and CDR2 YENEEA.

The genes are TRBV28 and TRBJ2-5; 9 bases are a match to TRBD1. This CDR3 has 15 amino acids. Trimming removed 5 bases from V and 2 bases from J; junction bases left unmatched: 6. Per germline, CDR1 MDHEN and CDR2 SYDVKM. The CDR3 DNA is TGTGCCAGCAGTGCCCCGGGACAGGGTCAAGAGACCCAGTACTTC. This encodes CASSAPGQGQETQYF.

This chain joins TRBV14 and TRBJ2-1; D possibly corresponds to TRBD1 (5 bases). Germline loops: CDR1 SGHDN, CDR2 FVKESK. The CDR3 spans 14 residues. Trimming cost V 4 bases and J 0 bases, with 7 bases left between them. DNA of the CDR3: TGTGCCAGCAGCCTCCAGGGCTCCTACAATGAGCAGTTCTTC. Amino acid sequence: CASSLQGSYNEQFF.

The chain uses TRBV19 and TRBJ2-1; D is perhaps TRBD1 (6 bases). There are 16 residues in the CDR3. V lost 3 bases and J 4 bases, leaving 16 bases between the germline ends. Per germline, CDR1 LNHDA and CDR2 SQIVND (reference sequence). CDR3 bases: TGTGCCAGTAGTATTCGGAGTGGTAGGGGGTACAATGAGCAGTTCTTC. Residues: CASSIRSGRGYNEQFF.

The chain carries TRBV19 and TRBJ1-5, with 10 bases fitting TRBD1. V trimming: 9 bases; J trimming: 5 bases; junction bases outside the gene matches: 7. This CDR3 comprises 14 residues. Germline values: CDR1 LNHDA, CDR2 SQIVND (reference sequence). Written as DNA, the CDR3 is TGTGCCAGCCGGGACAGGGGACCCCATCAGCCCCAGCATTTT. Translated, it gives CASRDRGPHQPQHF.

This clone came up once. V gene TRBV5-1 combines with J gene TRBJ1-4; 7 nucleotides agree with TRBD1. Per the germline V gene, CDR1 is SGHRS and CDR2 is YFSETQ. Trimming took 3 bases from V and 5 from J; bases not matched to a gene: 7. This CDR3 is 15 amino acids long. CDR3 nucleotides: TGCGCCAGCAGCTGGGGGGACAGCAAAAATGAAAAACTGTTTTTT. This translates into CASSWGDSKNEKLFF.

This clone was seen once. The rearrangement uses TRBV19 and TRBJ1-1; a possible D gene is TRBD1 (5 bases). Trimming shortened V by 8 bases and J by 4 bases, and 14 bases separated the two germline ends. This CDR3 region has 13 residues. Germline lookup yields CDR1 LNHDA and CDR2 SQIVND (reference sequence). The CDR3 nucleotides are TGTGCCAGTTCCGGTCGGGGGATCACTGAAGCTTTCTTT. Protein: CASSGRGITEAFF. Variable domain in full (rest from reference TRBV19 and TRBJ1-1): DGGITQSPKYLFRKEGQNVTLSCEQNLNHDAMYWYRQDPGQGLRLIYYSQIVNDFQKGDIAEGYSVSREKKESFPLTVTSAQKNPTAFYLCASSGRGITEAFFGQGTRLTVV.

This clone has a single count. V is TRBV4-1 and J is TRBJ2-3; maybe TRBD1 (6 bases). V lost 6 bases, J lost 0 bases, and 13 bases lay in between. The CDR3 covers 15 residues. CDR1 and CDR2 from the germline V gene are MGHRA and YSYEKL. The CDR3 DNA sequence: TGCGCCAGCAGACCGAGGGGGTCTAGCACAGATACGCAGTATTTT. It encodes CASRPRGSSTDTQYF.

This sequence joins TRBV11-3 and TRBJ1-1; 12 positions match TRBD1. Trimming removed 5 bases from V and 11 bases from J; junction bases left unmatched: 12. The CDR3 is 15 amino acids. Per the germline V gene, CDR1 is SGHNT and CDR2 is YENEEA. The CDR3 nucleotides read TGTGCCAGCAGCCCCTCCGGGACAGGGGGCGCGGCGGCTTTCTTT. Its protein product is CASSPSGTGGAAAFF.